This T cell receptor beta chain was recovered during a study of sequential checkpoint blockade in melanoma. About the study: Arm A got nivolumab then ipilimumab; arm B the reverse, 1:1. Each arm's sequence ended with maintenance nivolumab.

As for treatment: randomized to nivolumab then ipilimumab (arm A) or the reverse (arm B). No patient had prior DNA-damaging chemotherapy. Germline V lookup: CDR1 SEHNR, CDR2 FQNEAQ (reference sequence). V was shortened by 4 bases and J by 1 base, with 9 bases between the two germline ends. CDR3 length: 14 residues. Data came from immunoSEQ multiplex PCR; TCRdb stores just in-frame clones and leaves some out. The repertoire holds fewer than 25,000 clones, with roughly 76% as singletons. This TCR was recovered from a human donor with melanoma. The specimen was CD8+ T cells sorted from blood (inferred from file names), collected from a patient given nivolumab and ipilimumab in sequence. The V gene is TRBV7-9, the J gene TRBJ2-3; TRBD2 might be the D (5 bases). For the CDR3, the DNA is TGTGCCAGCAGCTCGGACTGGGGCACAGATACGCAGTATTTT. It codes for CASSSDWGTDTQYF. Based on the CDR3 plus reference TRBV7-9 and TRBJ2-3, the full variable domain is DTGVSQNPRHKITKRGQNVTFRCDPISEHNRLYWYRQTLGQGPEFLTYFQNEAQLEKSRLLSDRFSAERPKGSFSTLEIQRTEQGDSAMYLCASSSDWGTDTQYFGPGTRLTVL.